This TCR beta chain originates from a study of CD8+ T cells in alopecia areata. Looking at the study overall: The percentage of affected scalp area served as the score of severity for treated patients. Study-wide points: TCR sharing was clearer in mice than between patients, perhaps partly owing to patient HLA diversity.

V gave up 1 base and J gave up 3 bases, with 14 bases separating them. This CDR3 comprises 16 residues. Germline CDR1 LGHNA, CDR2 YSLEER. Treatment defined: oral pan-JAK inhibitor, 5-10 mg twice daily. Notes on this clone: Its antigen remains unknown.

Extracted from the samples, RNA was reverse transcribed into cDNA to serve as the sequencing template. This table comes from immunoSEQ multiplex PCR, and its TCRdb copy is limited to in-frame clones, with some not included. Of some 110,000 clones in the sample, about 60% are singletons; the top ten hold about 12%. The rearrangement joins TRBV4-3 to TRBJ2-3; D possibly uses TRBD1 or TRBD2 (6 bases each). The specimen comprised CD8+ T cells sorted from blood, sampled at week 24, from a patient treated with tofacitinib. This receptor was obtained from a human donor with alopecia areata. CDR3: CASSQVFGGGTDTQYF. The CDR3 DNA is TGCGCCAGCAGCCAAGTCTTCGGAGGGGGGACAGATACGCAGTATTTT.